This T cell receptor beta chain was found in a study of CD8 T cells in Susac syndrome. Trimming cost V 5 bases and J 0 bases; bases outside gene matches: 3. The CDR3 sequence is 13 residues long. CDR1 and CDR2 (germline): DFQATT, SNEGSKA (reference sequence). Random hexamers were used to reverse transcribe the RNA input (roughly 0.5 to 1 ug). It was immunoSEQ multiplex PCR that amplified TCR beta CDR3 across 54 Vbeta and 13 Jbeta. From the immunoSEQ multiplex PCR reads, TCRdb called clonotypes with MiXCR, one entry per CDR3 protein. The sample lists about 290,000 distinct CDR3 sequences; 75% to 85% were seen once. TCR beta from blood CD8+ and CD4+ T cells was sequenced. Multiple sclerosis controls were treatment-naive patients with stable or active relapsing-remitting disease. As concerns this clonotype: Its antigen is unidentified.

General observations from the study: As the study acknowledged, the number of individuals in its TCR sequencing and HLA analysis was relatively small.

Sequencing was performed on CD8+ T cells from PBMCs. The origin of this receptor is a human donor with multiple sclerosis. This chain connects TRBV20-1 to TRBJ1-1, with 7 bases lining up with TRBD1. The CDR3 protein is CSAPGGVNTEAFF. The CDR3, as DNA: TGCAGTGCTCCAGGGGGGGTGAACACTGAAGCTTTCTTT.